A single sample gave rise to the 15 T cell receptor beta chains below, sequenced in a study of CD8 T cells in ankylosing spondylitis. TCRdb called the 5' RACE reads again in MiXCR, with one record for every CDR3 protein. In the table there are about 210,000 distinct CDR3 sequences, 7.5% to 9.5% of which are singletons. The sequenced sample consisted of blood, either unsorted or a sorted T cell fraction (not recorded which). The receptor set was obtained from a female donor with ankylosing spondylitis or in good health (not recorded which).

This clonotype was recorded many times. This rearrangement joins TRBV14 to TRBJ2-2; 8 positions match TRBD2. There are 17 residues in the CDR3. Germline V lookup: CDR1 SGHDN, CDR2 FVKESK. J was trimmed by 3 bases and V by 0 bases; bases with no gene match: 6. Written as DNA, the CDR3 is TGTGCCAGCAGCCAAGATCTTGGCGGGAGGTACACCGGGGAGCTGTTTTTT. Translation gives CASSQDLGGRYTGELFF.

In this sample, this clonotype turned up a few times. Possible read error: a much larger clone is one base away. The chain carries TRBV20-1 and TRBJ2-7; TRBD1 agrees at 9 bases. Per the germline V gene, CDR1 is DFQATT and CDR2 is SNEGSKA (reference sequence). The CDR3 sequence is 11 residues long. The CDR3 nucleotides read TGCGGTGCTAGGGGACAGGGCGAGCAGTACTTC. Translation: CGARGQGEQYF.

This clonotype showed up many times. V is TRBV20-1 and J is TRBJ2-4; the D gene is possibly TRBD1 (6 bases). In germline, CDR1 is DFQATT, CDR2 SNEGSKA (reference sequence). Trimming stripped 3 bases from V and 6 bases from J, with 15 bases between. This CDR3 is 14 amino acids long. The CDR3 spells CSASPARGGNIQYF. CDR3 bases: TGCAGTGCTAGTCCCGCCAGAGGGGGAAACATTCAGTACTTC.

This clonotype appeared many times. V usage is TRBV6-5 and J usage is TRBJ2-2; D is undetermined. The CDR3 has 17 residues. V lost 2 bases, J lost 4 bases, and 17 bases lay in between. The germline V gene has CDR1 MNHEY and CDR2 SVGAGI. The chain's CDR3 is CASSYPSGFGLTGELFF. In DNA, the CDR3 is TGTGCCAGCAGTTACCCCTCAGGTTTCGGGCTCACCGGGGAGCTGTTTTTT.

This clonotype occurred many times. The chain uses TRBV4-3 and TRBJ2-7; 9 nucleotides line up with TRBD1. The CDR3 sequence is 17 residues long. V shed 1 base and J 3 bases; nucleotides not matched to a gene: 10. CDR1 and CDR2 (germline): LGHNA, YSLEER. CDR3 residues: CASSQGLGTGTLYEQYF. CDR3 bases: TGCGCCAGCAGCCAAGGTCTCGGGACAGGGACCCTCTACGAGCAGTACTTC.

This clonotype was detected ten times or more. The chain carries TRBV20-1 and TRBJ1-3; D is undetermined. CDR1 DFQATT and CDR2 SNEGSKA come from the germline V gene (reference sequence). The V end was cut by 0 bases, the J end by 0 bases, with 9 bases between. The CDR3 is 15 residues long. As DNA, the CDR3 is TGCAGTGCTAGAGATGTAAACCTCTCTGGAAACACCATATATTTT. This sequence encodes CSARDVNLSGNTIYF.

This clonotype was seen at least ten times. The rearrangement uses TRBV28 and TRBJ1-1; D unclear. The CDR3 runs 16 residues. Germline loops: CDR1 MDHEN, CDR2 SYDVKM. The V and J ends lost 2 bases and 3 bases respectively, with 16 bases between them. The CDR3 region is CASSLRAGSGYTEAFF. The CDR3 DNA sequence: TGTGCCAGCAGTTTAAGGGCAGGATCGGGATACACTGAAGCTTTCTTT. Using reference TRBV28 and TRBJ1-1 for the parts outside the CDR3, the full variable domain is DVKVTQSSRYLVKRTGEKVFLECVQDMDHENMFWYRQDPGLGLRLIYFSYDVKMKEKGDIPEGYSVSREKKERFSLILESASTNQTSMYLCASSLRAGSGYTEAFFGQGTRLTVV.

About this clonotype: Compared with germline, one end of the junction differs, possibly owing to a read error. V and J are TRBV30 and TRBJ2-1, with 9 bases lining up with TRBD1. The CDR3 has 13 residues. The V gene's germline CDR1 is GTSNPN and CDR2 SVGIG (reference sequence). In nucleotides, the CDR3 is TGTGCCTGGAGTGTACTGGGGACAGGGTTATTGCTCTTC. Amino acid sequence: CAWSVLGTGLLLF.

This clonotype showed up many times. The chain is built from TRBV2 and TRBJ2-1; no reliable D call. From germline, CDR1 is SNHLY and CDR2 FYNNEI. The CDR3 has 12 amino acids. V lost 7 bases, J lost 9 bases, and 13 bases lay in between. Here the CDR3 reads CASIQASGEQFF. CDR3 in DNA: TGTGCCAGCATCCAGGCTAGTGGTGAGCAGTTCTTC.

This clonotype was detected ten times or more. This chain uses TRBV5-1 with TRBJ1-2; maybe TRBD1 (6 bases). The CDR3 is 14 residues long. V lost 8 bases and J lost 4, with 18 bases in between. Germline lookup yields CDR1 SGHRS and CDR2 YFSETQ. The CDR3 nucleotides read TGCGCCAGTAAGCTTGGGGGGCCCGCCTATGGCTACACCTTC. Amino acids: CASKLGGPAYGYTF. Full variable domain (outside the CDR3, taken from reference TRBV5-1 and TRBJ1-2): KAGVTQTPRYLIKTRGQQVTLSCSPISGHRSVSWYQQTPGQGLQFLFEYFSETQRNKGNFPGRFSGRQFSNSRSEMNVSTLELGDSALYLCASKLGGPAYGYTFGSGTRLTVV.

This clonotype was recorded many times. This chain links TRBV6-2 or TRBV6-3 with TRBJ2-1; 10 bases fit TRBD2. Germline V gene data show CDR1 as MNHEY and CDR2 as SVGEGT. The CDR3 has 16 residues. J was trimmed by 8 bases and V by 5 bases; bases with no gene match: 12. DNA of the CDR3: TGTGCCAGCAGTGAGCCTGCTAGCGGGAGAGGCTATGAGCAGTTCTTC. Its translation: CASSEPASGRGYEQFF.

This clonotype was picked up a small number of times. This CDR3 reads CASTLAGQSYEQYF. The DNA for the CDR3 is TGTGCCAGCACCCTGGCGGGACAGAGCTACGAGCAGTACTTC. This rearrangement joins TRBV6-2 or TRBV6-3 to TRBJ2-7, with D possibly TRBD1 on 7 matching bases. This CDR3 comprises 14 residues. The V end was cut by 7 bases, the J end by 3 bases, with 16 bases between. CDR1 is MNHEY, CDR2 SVGEGT, per germline.

This clonotype was counted many times. The genes are TRBV12-3 or TRBV12-4 and TRBJ2-1; TRBD1 aligns across 9 bases. There are 16 residues in the CDR3. V lost 5 bases and J lost 8; bases outside the gene matches: 13. In nucleotides, the CDR3 is TGTGCCAGCAGTCTACCCTCGGGACAGGGAGTCGATGAGCAGTTCTTC. Translation: CASSLPSGQGVDEQFF.

This clonotype has ten or more counts. The CDR3 DNA reads TGTGCCAGCAGCTCTTTTAGCGGTAACTCCTACGAGCAGTACTTC. This gives the protein CASSSFSGNSYEQYF. The chain recombines TRBV7-6 with TRBJ2-7; D is perhaps TRBD2 (6 bases). This CDR3 comprises 15 residues. CDR1 and CDR2 (germline): SGHVS, FNYEAQ. Trimming cost V 4 bases and J 0 bases, with 13 bases left between them.

The table lists this clonotype with many counts. The rearrangement links TRBV6-1 to TRBJ1-2; no clear D. Trimming stripped 8 bases from V and 5 bases from J, with 18 bases between. The CDR3 has 14 residues. Germline V gene data show CDR1 as MNHNS and CDR2 as SASEGT. CDR3 sequence: CASGVRPGPYGYTF. The CDR3 DNA sequence: TGTGCCAGCGGGGTTAGACCCGGGCCTTATGGCTACACCTTC.